These 15 T cell receptor beta chains came from one sample sequenced in a study of cytomegalovirus exposure and HLA in healthy donors. PCR involved 60 Vbeta and 13 Jbeta primers. Sequencing used immunoSEQ multiplex PCR; TCRdb keeps in-frame clones, though not all of them. This sample has under 150,000 clones; 50% to 75% occur once, and the top ten carry approximately 2.5%. Input material: PBMCs. These receptors were collected from a woman aged 40 to 50 in good health and CMV-seronegative.

The chain links TRBV18 to TRBJ2-1, with 10 bases aligning to TRBD2. Germline V CDR1 and CDR2: KGHSH, LQKENI. V dropped 4 bases and J dropped 2; count of bases not matched to a gene: 17. This CDR3 has 20 residues. Here the CDR3 DNA reads TGTGCCAGCTCACTCTATCGGCCCAGCGGGGGGGCGATGCCCTACAATGAGCAGTTCTTC. It is translated as CASSLYRPSGGAMPYNEQFF.

The chain couples TRBV6-1 to TRBJ1-1, with D maybe TRBD1 (6 bases). The CDR3 is made up of 18 amino acids. CDR1 is MNHNS, CDR2 SASEGT, per germline. Between the trimmed V and J ends, which lost 1 base and 2 bases, there was a span of 20 bases. The CDR3 reads CASSEGFGQGMGNTEAFF. As DNA, the CDR3 is TGTGCCAGCAGTGAAGGTTTTGGTCAGGGGATGGGCAACACTGAAGCTTTCTTT.

The gene calls are TRBV6-5 and TRBJ1-1, with D perhaps matching TRBD1 (5 bases). Germline loops: CDR1 MNHEY, CDR2 SVGAGI. The CDR3 totals 15 residues. The V end lost 6 bases, the J end lost 1 base, and 15 bases lay between the germline ends. The CDR3 bases are TGTGCCAGCAGGTTTCGGGGGGGGTGGAACACTGAAGCTTTCTTT. Encoded protein: CASRFRGGWNTEAFF.

This CDR3 is CASSTPGQGRYEQYF. CDR3 DNA sequence: TGTGCCAGCAGCACCCCGGGACAGGGGAGGTACGAGCAGTACTTC. V and J are TRBV28 and TRBJ2-7; 10 bases agree with TRBD1. This CDR3 contains 15 residues. Looked up from germline, CDR1 is MDHEN and CDR2 is SYDVKM. The trim removed 6 bases at V and 4 bases at J, leaving 9 bases unmatched.

The chain couples TRBV5-8 to TRBJ2-3, with TRBD2 identical over 9 bases. V was clipped by 2 bases and J by 5 bases; unmatched bases: 9. This CDR3 has 16 amino acids. CDR1 and CDR2 (germline): SGHTS, YDEGEE. The CDR3 loop is CASSLKGGGAGDTQYF. CDR3 nucleotides: TGTGCCAGCAGCTTAAAGGGCGGGGGGGCCGGAGATACGCAGTATTTT.

This clone was counted a few times. This chain connects TRBV25-1 to TRBJ2-7; D may be TRBD2 (6 bases). The V and J ends lost 7 bases and 0 bases respectively, with 10 bases between them. The CDR3 extends over 13 amino acids. CDR1 is MGHDK, CDR2 SYGVNS, per germline. CDR3 sequence reads: CASKPRGSYEQYF. CDR3 nucleotides: TGTGCCAGCAAGCCGCGGGGCTCCTACGAGCAGTACTTC.

The chain uses TRBV7-9 and TRBJ2-7, with TRBD2 as a possible D gene (6 bases). Trimming cost V 4 bases and J 4 bases, with 14 bases left between them. Germline assignment: CDR1 SEHNR and CDR2 FQNEAQ (reference sequence). The CDR3 is 14 residues long. The CDR3: CASSSPRGRYEQYF. In nucleotides, the CDR3 is TGTGCCAGCAGCTCCCCGCGGGGACGTTACGAGCAGTACTTC.

J is TRBJ2-3 and V is TRBV4-1; TRBD1 agrees at 7 bases. The J segment lost 4 bases and the V segment lost 1 base, leaving 14 bases of the junction unmatched. There are 18 residues in the CDR3. From germline, CDR1 is MGHRA and CDR2 YSYEKL. As DNA, the CDR3 is TGCGCCAGCAGCCAAGGGGTGGGTCGAGGGGGCAGTCCAGATACGCAGTATTTT. Translation gives CASSQGVGRGGSPDTQYF.

The rearrangement uses TRBV5-5 and TRBJ2-2, with 9 bases that match TRBD1. The V gene's germline CDR1 is SGHKS and CDR2 YYEKEE (reference sequence). The CDR3 length is 16 residues. With V trimmed by 4 bases and J by 5 bases, 9 bases remained unmatched. This chain's CDR3 is CASSLRDRVNTGELFF. The CDR3 coding sequence is TGTGCCAGCAGCCTCCGGGACAGGGTGAATACCGGGGAGCTGTTTTTT.

This clone came up a few times. J is TRBJ1-5 and V is TRBV5-8, with TRBD1 matching 8 bases. In germline, CDR1 is SGHTS, CDR2 YDEGEE. V was clipped by 4 bases and J by 0 bases; unmatched bases: 12. CDR3 length: 18 amino acids. CDR3 nucleotides: TGTGCCAGCAGCCTGACAGGGGCCGAACTTTATAGCAATCAGCCCCAGCATTTT. This gives the protein CASSLTGAELYSNQPQHF.

The chain has TRBV13 and TRBJ1-3; TRBD1 aligns across 7 bases. This CDR3 is 16 amino acids long. Germline CDR1 reads PRHDT; CDR2 reads FYEKMQ (reference sequence). The trim removed 5 bases at V and 0 bases at J, leaving 7 bases unmatched. CDR3 residues: CASSRQTGSSGNTIYF. The CDR3 nucleotides are TGTGCCAGCAGCCGCCAGACAGGGAGCTCTGGAAACACCATATATTTT. Together with reference TRBV13 and TRBJ1-3, the CDR3 gives the full variable domain: AAGVIQSPRHLIKEKRETATLKCYPIPRHDTVYWYQQGPGQDPQFLISFYEKMQSDKGSIPDRFSAQQFSDYHSELNMSSLELGDSALYFCASSRQTGSSGNTIYFGEGSWLTVV.

V usage is TRBV6-5 and J usage is TRBJ2-5; 10 bases line up with TRBD1. The J call is doubtful: the DNA matches TRBJ2-7 better. The CDR3 is made up of 15 amino acids. The V gene's germline CDR1 is MNHEY and CDR2 SVGAGI. The CDR3 region is CASTAAGQGIYEQYF. CDR3 sequence (DNA): TGTGCCAGCACAGCTGCGGGACAGGGGATTTACGAGCAGTACTTC.

The chain has TRBV27 and TRBJ1-1; no clear D gene. Trimming left V 4 bases short and J 1 base short, with 10 bases between. Germline values: CDR1 MNHEY, CDR2 SMNVEV (reference sequence). This CDR3 has 14 residues. CDR3 sequence: CASSSKGGNTEAFF. The CDR3 DNA is TGTGCCAGCAGTTCTAAAGGAGGGAACACTGAAGCTTTCTTT.

The genes are TRBV30 and TRBJ2-5; D remains unclear. Between the trimmed V and J ends, which lost 5 bases and 4 bases, there was a span of 11 bases. This CDR3 is built from 12 residues. Looked up from germline, CDR1 is GTSNPN and CDR2 is SVGIG (reference sequence). The CDR3 spells CAWSTGGETQYF. In DNA, the CDR3 is TGTGCCTGGTCAACGGGTGGAGAGACCCAGTACTTC.

The chain links TRBV6-5 to TRBJ1-4; the D gene is possibly TRBD1 (5 bases). Per the germline V gene, CDR1 is MNHEY and CDR2 is SVGAGI. The CDR3 sequence is 15 residues long. With 0 bases removed from V and 4 bases from J, the gap between germline ends came to 9 bases. The CDR3 sequence is CASSYSGGSNEKLFF. CDR3 bases: TGTGCCAGCAGTTACTCGGGGGGAAGTAATGAAAAACTGTTTTTT.